What follows are 24 T cell receptor beta chains derived from one specimen sequenced in a study of CD8+CD57+ T cells in acquired aplastic anemia. Genomic DNA constituted the template upon which TCR beta VDJ and CDR3 profiling was performed. TCRdb independently ran MiXCR on the reads; one entry per CDR3 protein. The table records 150,000 to 200,000 distinct CDR3 sequences, 64% of them present only once. Sequencing was done on a sample of sorted CD4+, CD8+, or CD8+CD57+ T cells (not recorded which) from PBMCs. The receptors were gathered from a human donor with severe aplastic anemia or a healthy control (not recorded which).

The V gene is TRBV20-1, the J gene TRBJ2-3; 9 bases agree with TRBD1. V shed 3 bases and J 3 bases; nucleotides not matched to a gene: 10. There are 16 residues in the CDR3. Germline lookup yields CDR1 DFQATT and CDR2 SNEGSKA (reference sequence). The CDR3 loop is CSASPPPGTGTDTQYF. For the CDR3, the DNA is TGCAGTGCTAGCCCTCCCCCCGGGACAGGGACAGATACGCAGTATTTT.

This clonotype occurred a few times. V and J are TRBV15 and TRBJ2-7; D not resolved. Germline V lookup: CDR1 LNHNV, CDR2 YYDKDF (reference sequence). Trimming took off 4 bases at V and 2 bases at J, with 12 bases between the two ends. There are 14 residues in the CDR3. The CDR3 sequence is CATSKASVAYEQYF. The CDR3 DNA follows: TGTGCCACCAGCAAAGCGAGCGTAGCCTACGAGCAGTACTTC.

This chain connects TRBV15 to TRBJ2-2, with 9 bases that match TRBD1. Unmatched junction bases numbered 7, after V lost 1 base and J lost 7 bases. Germline loops: CDR1 LNHNV, CDR2 YYDKDF (reference sequence). The CDR3 spans 16 residues. CDR3 amino acids: CATSRGDRVGYGELFF. CDR3 DNA sequence: TGTGCCACCAGCAGAGGGGACAGGGTGGGATACGGGGAGCTGTTTTTT.

CDR3 sequence reads: CASSLRNEQYF. DNA of the CDR3: TGTGCCAGCAGTCTGCGGAACGAGCAGTACTTC. The V and J genes are TRBV6-5 and TRBJ2-7, with D unresolved. With 5 bases removed from V and 5 bases from J, the gap between germline ends came to 7 bases. Germline V gene lookup returns CDR1 MNHEY and CDR2 SVGAGI. This CDR3 is built from 11 residues.

Regarding this clonotype: This could be a read error, since a much larger clone is one nucleotide away. The chain carries TRBV15 and TRBJ2-7; 7 nucleotides line up with TRBD1. The CDR3 sequence is 14 residues long. The germline CDR1 and CDR2 sequences are LNHNV and YYDKDF (reference sequence). CDR3 residues: CATSTLQGIYVQYF. The CDR3 nucleotides are TGTGCCACCAGCACCTTACAGGGGATCTACGTGCAGTACTTC.

J is TRBJ1-6 and V is TRBV9; 7 bases align to TRBD1. Trimming took 4 bases from V and 6 from J; bases not matched to a gene: 7. Germline assignment: CDR1 SGDLS and CDR2 YYNGEE. This CDR3 is 15 amino acids long. The chain's CDR3 is CASSLNSGGNSPLHF. Written as DNA, the CDR3 is TGTGCCAGCAGCTTAAACTCAGGGGGTAATTCACCCCTCCACTTT. Supplemented by reference TRBV9 and TRBJ1-6, the full variable domain reads DSGVTQTPKHLITATGQRVTLRCSPRSGDLSVYWYQQSLDQGLQFLIQYYNGEERAKGNILERFSAQQFPDLHSELNLSSLELGDSALYFCASSLNSGGNSPLHFGNGTRLTVT.

This chain connects TRBV9 to TRBJ1-6, with D unclear. Germline loops: CDR1 SGDLS, CDR2 YYNGEE. V dropped 0 bases and J dropped 5 bases, with 9 bases sitting between them. The CDR3 spans 15 residues. The CDR3 spells CASSVELGNNSPLHF. CDR3 nucleotides: TGTGCCAGCAGCGTAGAGCTGGGGAATAATTCACCCCTCCACTTT.

J is TRBJ1-5 and V is TRBV10-3; TRBD1 matches at 7 bases. Germline CDR1 ENHRY, CDR2 SYGVKD. V dropped 7 bases and J dropped 7; count of bases not matched to a gene: 10. The CDR3 has 14 amino acids. CDR3: CAITTGEGGQPQHF. Here the CDR3 DNA reads TGTGCCATCACCACAGGGGAGGGAGGGCAGCCCCAGCATTTT.

This chain links TRBV9 with TRBJ2-5; 13 bases align to TRBD2. J lost 7 bases, V lost 3 bases, and 12 bases had no gene match. The CDR3 totals 17 residues. CDR1 is SGDLS and CDR2 is YYNGEE in the germline V gene. The DNA of the CDR3 is TGTGCCAGCAGCGCCCAAGGACTAGCGGGAGAGAGTGGGACCCAGTACTTC. It translates to CASSAQGLAGESGTQYF.

This clonotype was counted many times. The rearrangement links TRBV13 to TRBJ2-7; 10 nucleotides line up with TRBD2. V shed 5 bases, J shed 5 bases, and the junction held 6 bases outside the gene matches. The CDR3 is made up of 14 amino acids. CDR1 PRHDT and CDR2 FYEKMQ come from the germline V gene (reference sequence). Here the CDR3 DNA reads TGTGCCAGCAGCCCCCAGCGGGGGGGCCACGAGCAGTACTTC. It yields the protein CASSPQRGGHEQYF.

This chain joins TRBV20-1 and TRBJ2-5, with D possibly being TRBD2 (6 bases). This CDR3 contains 13 residues. The V gene's germline CDR1 is DFQATT and CDR2 SNEGSKA (reference sequence). V lost 0 bases, J lost 7 bases, and 12 bases lay in between. The chain's CDR3 is CSARDGGAGTQYF. Here the CDR3 DNA reads TGCAGTGCTAGAGATGGCGGGGCAGGGACCCAGTACTTC.

This clonotype occurred a few times. At one boundary the junction diverges from the germline segment, which might be a read error. The CDR3 nucleotides read TGCGCCAGCAGGCCCCCACAGGTGAACACTGAAGCTTTCTTT. This translates into CASRPPQVNTEAFF. The V call is TRBV6-5, the J call TRBJ1-1; TRBD1 might be the D (5 bases). Germline V lookup: CDR1 MNHEY, CDR2 SVGAGI. The CDR3 runs 14 residues.

The chain uses TRBV19 and TRBJ1-2, with a weak D call TRBD1 (6 bases). V lost 1 base, J lost 6 bases, and 12 bases lay in between. The CDR3 is made up of 14 amino acids. Per the germline V gene, CDR1 is LNHDA and CDR2 is SQIVND (reference sequence). The CDR3 protein is CASSIVGGGHGYTF. The CDR3 nucleotides are TGTGCCAGTAGTATAGTAGGGGGAGGACATGGCTACACCTTC.

This clonotype was counted at least ten times. The rearrangement joins TRBV27 to TRBJ2-7; 7 nucleotides match TRBD1. J lost 2 bases, V lost 6 bases, and 4 bases had no gene match. Germline-derived CDR1 and CDR2 are MNHEY and SMNVEV (reference sequence). The CDR3 runs to 13 residues. The chain's CDR3 is CASSRQGTYEQYF. The CDR3 DNA reads as TGTGCCAGCAGCCGACAGGGTACCTACGAGCAGTACTTC.

V usage is TRBV10-3 and J usage is TRBJ2-3; tentative D call: TRBD2 (6 bases). CDR1 is ENHRY, CDR2 SYGVKD, per germline. The CDR3 has 14 residues. Trimming removed 3 bases from V and 7 bases from J, with 14 bases in between. CDR3 in amino acids: CAISEPGRENTQYF. The CDR3 DNA is TGTGCCATCAGTGAACCCGGACGGGAGAATACGCAGTATTTT.

The chain carries TRBV2 and TRBJ1-2; D perhaps matches TRBD1 (6 bases). The V gene lost 7 bases and the J gene lost 5 bases, with 11 bases spanning the gap. This CDR3 spans 12 amino acids. CDR1 is SNHLY and CDR2 is FYNNEI in the germline V gene. The CDR3: CASIRGGYGYTF. In DNA form, the CDR3 reads TGTGCCAGCATAAGGGGGGGATATGGCTACACCTTC.

This clonotype was recorded many times. The chain joins TRBV25-1 to TRBJ2-1, with D unclear. The CDR3 covers 11 residues. Trimming removed 3 bases from V and 6 bases from J, with 3 bases in between. In germline, CDR1 is MGHDK, CDR2 SYGVNS. Here the CDR3 DNA reads TGTGCCAGCAGTGACTTCAATGAGCAGTTCTTC. This codes for CASSDFNEQFF.

The chain has TRBV20-1 and TRBJ2-3, with 14 bases lining up with TRBD2. With V trimmed by 2 bases and J by 5 bases, 9 bases remained unmatched. The CDR3 runs to 17 residues. Per germline, CDR1 DFQATT and CDR2 SNEGSKA (reference sequence). CDR3 residues: CSARSTGTSGGRDTQYF. As DNA, the CDR3 is TGCAGTGCTAGATCCACCGGGACTAGCGGGGGCAGAGATACGCAGTATTTT.

Ten or more counts support this clonotype. This rearrangement joins TRBV15 to TRBJ2-1, with D unclear. The CDR3 contains 14 residues. V dropped 0 bases and J dropped 6 bases, with 9 bases sitting between them. CDR1 and CDR2 (germline): LNHNV, YYDKDF (reference sequence). The CDR3 DNA follows: TGTGCCACCAGCAGAGATCGGTGGGGCAATGAGCAGTTCTTC. As protein: CATSRDRWGNEQFF.

The chain is built from TRBV20-1 and TRBJ1-1; 8 bases match TRBD1. Germline V gene sequence: CDR1 DFQATT, CDR2 SNEGSKA (reference sequence). V was clipped by 3 bases and J by 4 bases; unmatched bases: 13. The CDR3 has 16 residues. CDR3 coding DNA: TGCAGTGCTAGGGGGACAGGAACGCCGGGGATCACTGAAGCTTTCTTT. Translating it yields CSARGTGTPGITEAFF.

V usage is TRBV11-1 and J usage is TRBJ2-5, with 12 bases fitting TRBD2. CDR1 SGHAT and CDR2 FQDESV come from the germline V gene (reference sequence). J was trimmed by 4 bases and V by 6 bases; bases with no gene match: 3. CDR3 length: 14 residues. The CDR3 DNA sequence: TGTGCCAGCAGGACTAGCGGGGGAGGAGAGACCCAGTACTTC. As protein: CASRTSGGGETQYF.

The chain joins TRBV24-1 to TRBJ1-2; no clear D gene. Germline CDR1 is KGHDR and CDR2 is SFDVKD. The CDR3 has 11 residues. V was cut by 3 bases and J by 5 bases, with 3 bases left in between. The CDR3, as DNA: TGTGCCACCAGTGATCGTTATGGCTACACCTTC. Its protein product is CATSDRYGYTF.

The V and J genes are TRBV7-3 and TRBJ1-1, with D tentatively TRBD1 (6 bases). Per the germline V gene, CDR1 is SGHTA and CDR2 is FQGTGA. This CDR3 spans 15 amino acids. Trimming stripped 6 bases from V and 1 base from J, with 15 bases between. CDR3 sequence (DNA): TGTGCCAGCAGTTATTCCGGGACAACGAACACTGAAGCTTTCTTT. Its protein product is CASSYSGTTNTEAFF.

The chain carries TRBV11-2 and TRBJ2-7; D might be TRBD1 (5 bases). The V and J ends lost 0 bases and 3 bases respectively, with 9 bases between them. Germline CDR1 SGHAT, CDR2 FQNNGV. CDR3 length: 14 amino acids. The CDR3 nucleotides read TGTGCCAGCAGCTTAGAATCCCAGGGCTACGAGCAGTACTTC. It encodes CASSLESQGYEQYF.